This TCR beta chain was captured by sequencing in a study of T cells expressing NK-cell markers. Study context: Repertoire data for TCR beta were derived from sorted T cells (CD3+CD56+NKG2C+, CD3+CD56+NKG2C- and CD3+CD56-NKG2C+).

The CDR3 extends over 17 amino acids. The germline gives CDR1 LGHNA, CDR2 YSLEER. cDNA encoding TCR beta was synthesized via 5'RACE template switching incorporating UMIs. TCRdb re-analyzed the 5' RACE reads; it lists each CDR3 protein once, without DNA. The sample totals about 260,000 distinct CDR3 sequences. Study outcomes and limitations: One observes that, in several donors, these clonotypes were also the leading ones within the CD3+CD56-NKG2C+ fraction.

About this clonotype itself: Its target is unknown.

J is TRBJ2-1 and V is TRBV4-3. Material: blood T cells: a sorted CD56 or NKG2C T cell subset, CD4+ or CD8+ T cells, or bulk PBMC T cells (not recorded which). The TCR originated in a man between 18 and 29 years old in good health. The CDR3 loop reads CASSQEQGWLRDNEQFF.